Below are 21 T cell receptor beta chains sequenced from a single sample in a study of chemoradiotherapy in HPV16-positive cancers (dated by TCRdb to between 2021 and 2024). Library preparation used the immunoSEQ multiplex PCR assay. TCRdb obtained this table from immuneACCESS and retained in-frame rearrangements with V and J assigned. These tables miss some clones; where compared with another copy, unresolved V genes account for less than half of the shortfall, and the remainder is unexplained. The sample has 30,000 or so clones on record, approximately 89% of them singletons. The ten largest clones capture around 5% of the sample. Sequenced material: blood, taken from a patient who underwent chemoradiotherapy. These receptors all stem from a human donor with HPV-associated anogenital cancer.

V usage is TRBV7-2 and J usage is TRBJ1-3, with D maybe TRBD1 (5 bases). V was clipped by 1 base and J by 9 bases, with 10 bases between them. Per the germline V gene, CDR1 is SGHTA and CDR2 is FQGNSA. The CDR3 spans 13 residues. This CDR3 reads CASSLGPGGTIYF. As DNA, the CDR3 is TGTGCCAGCAGCTTAGGTCCGGGGGGCACCATATATTTT.

The chain has TRBV19 and TRBJ2-1; 8 nucleotides align to TRBD2. CDR1 and CDR2 from the germline V gene are LNHDA and SQIVND (reference sequence). J gave up 4 bases and V 5 bases, and 4 bases lay outside the gene matches. The length of the CDR3 is 14 residues. The CDR3 here is CASSSGGDYNEQFF. CDR3 nucleotide sequence: TGTGCCAGTAGTTCGGGAGGGGATTACAATGAGCAGTTCTTC.

The chain is built from TRBV5-1 and TRBJ2-7, with 8 positions matching TRBD1. Germline CDR1 reads SGHRS; CDR2 reads YFSETQ. The CDR3 spans 15 residues. J gave up 0 bases and V 4 bases, and 6 bases lay outside the gene matches. The chain's CDR3 is CASSPGTGFSYEQYF. The CDR3 coding sequence is TGCGCCAGCAGCCCAGGGACAGGATTCTCCTACGAGCAGTACTTC.

Notes on this clone: One junction end does not reproduce the germline sequence, and a read error may be involved. This chain connects TRBV19 to TRBJ2-4, with TRBD1 identical over 7 bases. This CDR3 is 12 amino acids long. From germline, CDR1 is LNHDA and CDR2 SQIVND (reference sequence). CDR3 loop: CASSIYKQGLTF. CDR3 coding DNA: TGTGCCAGTAGTATATATAAACAGGGGCTCACCTTC.

The chain recombines TRBV5-4 with TRBJ2-7, with D unclear. The CDR3 is 12 amino acids. CDR1 and CDR2 (germline): SGHNT, YYREEE (reference sequence). V lost 1 base and J lost 5, with 7 bases in between. The DNA for the CDR3 is TGTGCCAGCAGCTTGCTGAGACACGAGCAGTACTTC. It translates to CASSLLRHEQYF.

This chain joins TRBV10-3 and TRBJ2-1; D is possibly TRBD2 (5 bases). The V and J ends lost 11 bases and 7 bases respectively, with 21 bases between them. This CDR3 region has 14 residues. Germline values: CDR1 ENHRY, CDR2 SYGVKD. CDR3 in amino acids: CAHSPPPSGNEQFF. The CDR3 DNA follows: TGTGCCCACTCACCCCCCCCGTCGGGGAATGAGCAGTTCTTC.

The chain has TRBV21-1 and TRBJ1-3. TRBV21-1 is noted as a pseudogene. The CDR3 extends over 14 amino acids. The CDR3 is CASSAGGVFYTIYF. Here the CDR3 DNA reads TGTGCCAGCAGTGCGGGGGGGGTCTTTTACACCATATATTTT.

The chain combines TRBV13 with TRBJ1-1; possible D gene TRBD1, 6 bases. The V gene's germline CDR1 is PRHDT and CDR2 FYEKMQ (reference sequence). V lost 4 bases to trimming and J lost 1 base, with 19 bases between them. The CDR3 consists of 17 residues. The CDR3 spells CASSSRRGEEENTEAFF. The CDR3 bases are TGTGCCAGCAGCTCCCGGAGGGGGGAGGAGGAGAACACTGAAGCTTTCTTT.

Only a few counts were recorded for this clone. The chain has TRBV6-1 and TRBJ2-5; 11 bases are a match to TRBD1. With V trimmed by 6 bases and J by 5 bases, 8 bases remained unmatched. Germline CDR1 and CDR2: MNHNS and SASEGT. The CDR3 runs 15 residues. In DNA form, the CDR3 reads TGTGCCAGCAGCAAAGGACAGGGGGCTCTGGAGACCCAGTACTTC. Protein product: CASSKGQGALETQYF.

This clone appeared a single time. The gene calls are TRBV7-9 and TRBJ1-1; the D is unclear. Trimming cost V 6 bases and J 1 base, with 9 bases left between them. The CDR3 has 13 residues. The germline CDR1 and CDR2 sequences are SEHNR and FQNEAQ (reference sequence). CDR3 sequence reads: CASRPTQNTEAFF. DNA of the CDR3: TGTGCCAGCAGGCCTACCCAGAACACTGAAGCTTTCTTT.

The rearrangement uses TRBV7-3 and TRBJ2-5; D call uncertain. The germline gives CDR1 SGHTA, CDR2 FQGTGA. This CDR3 is built from 13 residues. The ends were cut back, 4 bases at V and 2 bases at J, with 8 bases in the middle. This CDR3 reads CASSSGPQETQYF. As DNA, the CDR3 is TGTGCCAGCAGCTCCGGACCTCAAGAGACCCAGTACTTC.

V and J are TRBV19 and TRBJ2-2, with TRBD1 as a possible D gene (5 bases). The CDR3 is made up of 14 amino acids. The germline V gene encodes CDR1 LNHDA and CDR2 SQIVND (reference sequence). V gave up 8 bases and J gave up 2 bases, with 12 bases separating them. CDR3 sequence reads: CASSRGPNTGELFF. CDR3 coding DNA: TGTGCCAGTTCAAGGGGCCCTAACACCGGGGAGCTGTTTTTT.

This rearrangement joins TRBV6-4 to TRBJ2-1, with 13 bases that match TRBD2. CDR3 size: 15 residues. After removal of 5 bases from V and 10 bases from J, the junction contained 8 bases not matched to a gene. Germline V gene data show CDR1 as MRHNA and CDR2 as SNTAGT. CDR3: CASSITSGGAEEQFF. The CDR3 DNA reads TGTGCCAGCAGTATTACTAGCGGGGGGGCAGAAGAGCAGTTCTTC.

The genes are TRBV5-4 and TRBJ2-2; TRBD1 aligns across 7 bases. Germline V gene lookup returns CDR1 SGHNT and CDR2 YYREEE (reference sequence). V was pared by 0 bases and J by 5 bases, with 7 bases of the junction left unmatched. The CDR3 is made up of 16 amino acids. CDR3 sequence: CASSLVAGGGTGELFF. CDR3 nucleotide sequence: TGTGCCAGCAGCTTGGTGGCAGGGGGTGGAACCGGGGAGCTGTTTTTT.

The chain uses TRBV5-4 and TRBJ2-2; D is possibly TRBD1 (5 bases). CDR1 and CDR2 (germline): SGHNT, YYREEE (reference sequence). The CDR3 consists of 14 residues. Trimming left V 2 bases short and J 5 bases short, with 10 bases between. DNA of the CDR3: TGTGCCAGCAGCTTACAGACAGATACCGGGGAGCTGTTTTTT. It codes for CASSLQTDTGELFF.

This clone was seen once. The chain combines TRBV7-9 with TRBJ1-1, with TRBD1 identical over 8 bases. The CDR3 has 13 amino acids. Germline CDR1 reads SEHNR; CDR2 reads FQNEAQ (reference sequence). The ends lost 6 bases at V and 8 bases at J; junction bases unmatched: 8. CDR3 sequence (DNA): TGTGCCAGCAGGGAAATCCAGGGGGCCGAAGCTTTCTTT. Its protein is CASREIQGAEAFF.

This clone was counted a single time. The chain couples TRBV2 to TRBJ1-3; D unclear. In germline, CDR1 is SNHLY, CDR2 FYNNEI. This CDR3 region has 14 residues. V lost 3 bases and J 1 base, leaving 7 bases between the germline ends. CDR3 residues: CASSEWGSGNTIYF. The CDR3 DNA sequence: TGTGCCAGCAGTGAGTGGGGATCTGGAAACACCATATATTTT. Based on the CDR3 plus reference TRBV2 and TRBJ1-3, the full variable domain is EPEVTQTPSHQVTQMGQEVILRCVPISNHLYFYWYRQILGQKVEFLVSFYNNEISEKSEIFDDQFSVERPDGSNFTLKIRSTKLEDSAMYFCASSEWGSGNTIYFGEGSWLTVV.

V usage is TRBV27 and J usage is TRBJ1-1; possible D gene TRBD1, 5 bases. Per germline, CDR1 MNHEY and CDR2 SMNVEV (reference sequence). The germline V and J ends were trimmed by 6 bases and 0 bases, with 14 bases remaining between them. The CDR3 is made up of 15 amino acids. The CDR3 protein is CASRQAGGMNTEAFF. The CDR3 region has the DNA TGTGCCAGCAGGCAAGCGGGGGGAATGAACACTGAAGCTTTCTTT.

The CDR3 loop reads CATSRLYPGLRRDEETQYF. The CDR3 region has the DNA TGTGCCACCAGCAGACTATATCCCGGGCTCAGGCGGGATGAGGAGACCCAGTACTTC. The chain couples TRBV15 to TRBJ2-5; weak D call: TRBD2 (6 bases). V was clipped by 2 bases and J by 5 bases, with 27 bases between them. The germline gives CDR1 LNHNV, CDR2 YYDKDF (reference sequence). The CDR3 runs to 19 residues.

The V gene is TRBV7-9, the J gene TRBJ1-3, with a tentative D call TRBD1 (6 bases). V was clipped by 5 bases and J by 0 bases, with 14 bases between them. Germline V lookup: CDR1 SEHNR, CDR2 FQNEAQ (reference sequence). The CDR3 is made up of 16 amino acids. The CDR3 protein is CASSPGQSISGNTIYF. CDR3 sequence (DNA): TGTGCCAGCAGCCCCGGACAGAGCATCTCTGGAAACACCATATATTTT.

V is TRBV15 and J is TRBJ2-2; D unclear. V lost 8 bases, J lost 1 base, and 11 bases lay in between. Germline assignment: CDR1 LNHNV and CDR2 YYDKDF (reference sequence). The CDR3 covers 14 residues. The CDR3 protein is CATLSGLNTGELFF. CDR3 bases: TGTGCCACCTTAAGTGGGTTGAACACCGGGGAGCTGTTTTTT.